These 17 T cell receptor beta chains share one sample of origin, sequenced in a study of early T cells in non-severe SARS-CoV-2 infection. TCRdb reprocessed the 5' RACE reads with MiXCR, giving one entry per CDR3 protein. Here the sample spans about 41,000 distinct CDR3 sequences, roughly 11% being singletons. The sample comprised whole blood. The receptors stem from an adult who was a healthcare worker with PCR-confirmed SARS-CoV-2 infection or an uninfected control (not recorded which).

V usage is TRBV3-1 and J usage is TRBJ1-3; the D is unclear. The ends were cut back, 4 bases at V and 0 bases at J, with 7 bases in the middle. Germline-derived CDR1 and CDR2 are LGHDT and YNNKEL (reference sequence). The CDR3 contains 14 residues. The chain's CDR3 is CASSPRNSGNTIYF. CDR3 nucleotide sequence: TGTGCCAGCAGCCCTCGGAACTCTGGAAACACCATATATTTT.

This clonotype was recorded at least ten times. V gene TRBV20-1 combines with J gene TRBJ2-7; D not certain. The CDR3 has 12 residues. The V gene lost 6 bases and the J gene lost 0 bases, with 9 bases spanning the gap. CDR1 DFQATT and CDR2 SNEGSKA come from the germline V gene (reference sequence). Here the CDR3 reads CSAPSDSYEQYF. As DNA, the CDR3 is TGCAGTGCCCCGTCGGACTCCTACGAGCAGTACTTC.

In this sample, this clonotype turned up a few times. This chain links TRBV15 with TRBJ1-1; perhaps TRBD1 as D (6 bases). CDR3 size: 17 residues. Trimming removed 1 base from V and 1 base from J, with 16 bases in between. Germline CDR1 is LNHNV and CDR2 is YYDKDF (reference sequence). The DNA for the CDR3 is TGTGCCACCAGCAGAGGGAGAGGCGCAGGGGCGAACACTGAAGCTTTCTTT. Its protein product is CATSRGRGAGANTEAFF.

Ten or more counts support this clonotype. This chain connects TRBV6-2 or TRBV6-3 to TRBJ2-7; 9 bases are a match to TRBD1. Germline trimming cut 2 bases from V and 4 bases from J; bases unmatched to any gene: 6. CDR3 size: 15 residues. Germline V gene lookup returns CDR1 MNHEY and CDR2 SVGEGT. The CDR3 DNA reads as TGTGCCAGCAGTTACAACCGGGACAGGGAGTACGAGCAGTACTTC. Amino acids: CASSYNRDREYEQYF.

The gene calls are TRBV19 and TRBJ2-1, with D possibly being TRBD1 or TRBD2 (6 bases each). CDR3 size: 15 residues. Between the trimmed V and J ends, which lost 3 bases and 8 bases, there was a span of 17 bases. Germline CDR1 reads LNHDA; CDR2 reads SQIVND (reference sequence). CDR3: CASSISPGADDEQFF. The CDR3, as DNA: TGTGCCAGTAGTATCTCCCCGGGGGCGGACGATGAGCAGTTCTTC.

This clonotype was counted at least ten times. The gene calls are TRBV25-1 and TRBJ2-1; tentatively, D is TRBD1 (6 bases). CDR1 is MGHDK, CDR2 SYGVNS, per germline. This CDR3 contains 11 residues. V was clipped by 8 bases and J by 8 bases, with 10 bases between them. CDR3 amino acids: CASSGAYEQFF. In DNA form, the CDR3 reads TGTGCCAGCTCAGGGGCCTATGAGCAGTTCTTC.

This clonotype has only a few counts. The chain employs TRBV3-1 and TRBJ1-1; D might be TRBD1 (5 bases). Germline CDR1 LGHDT, CDR2 YNNKEL (reference sequence). V lost 4 bases, J lost 3 bases, and 15 bases lay in between. This CDR3 has 15 residues. Here the CDR3 DNA reads TGTGCCAGCAGCCCCGGTGGAGGGGTTGACACTGAAGCTTTCTTT. Translated, it gives CASSPGGGVDTEAFF.

Details on this clonotype: A much larger clone differs from this one at a single base, so this may be a read error. The rearrangement uses TRBV9 and TRBJ1-1; D possibly corresponds to TRBD1 (5 bases). The germline V gene has CDR1 SGDLS and CDR2 YYNGEE. CDR3 size: 14 residues. CDR3 coding DNA: TGTGCCAGCTGCGTACCGGGGCTGAACACTGAAGCTTTCTTT. Protein product: CASCVPGLNTEAFF.

This clonotype was observed a few times. V usage is TRBV5-1 and J usage is TRBJ2-6, with D tentatively TRBD1 (5 bases). The V end was cut by 0 bases, the J end by 0 bases, with 10 bases between. The CDR3 is 17 residues long. Germline V gives CDR1 SGHRS, CDR2 YFSETQ. The CDR3 is CASSLEVRASGANVLTF. CDR3 sequence (DNA): TGCGCCAGCAGCTTGGAGGTCAGGGCCTCTGGGGCCAACGTCCTGACTTTC.

In this sample, this clonotype is medium-sized. The chain has TRBV11-2 and TRBJ2-2; D remains ambiguous. The CDR3 extends over 14 amino acids. V was clipped by 6 bases and J by 0 bases, with 8 bases between them. Germline lookup yields CDR1 SGHAT and CDR2 FQNNGV. This chain's CDR3 is CASRRSPNTGELFF. CDR3 DNA sequence: TGTGCCAGCAGGAGGTCCCCGAACACCGGGGAGCTGTTTTTT.

This clonotype was counted between two and nine times. CDR3 loop: CASSSSTGTLNYGYTF. CDR3 DNA sequence: TGTGCCAGCAGCTCGTCGACAGGCACACTTAACTATGGCTACACCTTC. The chain recombines TRBV7-9 with TRBJ1-2, with a possible D match to TRBD1 (6 bases). The CDR3 consists of 16 residues. Germline V gene data show CDR1 as SEHNR and CDR2 as FQNEAQ (reference sequence). V gave up 4 bases and J gave up 1 base, with 16 bases separating them.

CDR3 DNA: TGTGCCAGCAGCTTAGTTAGTCAGCCCCAGCATTTT. Its translation is CASSLVSQPQHF. The chain carries TRBV7-2 and TRBJ1-5; D ambiguous. Trimming stripped 1 base from V and 6 bases from J, with 4 bases between. The CDR3 length is 12 residues. From germline, CDR1 is SGHTA and CDR2 FQGNSA.

The gene calls are TRBV30 and TRBJ2-1; D is ambiguous. The CDR3 runs to 10 residues. With 7 bases removed from V and 9 bases from J, the gap between germline ends came to 10 bases. Per the germline V gene, CDR1 is GTSNPN and CDR2 is SVGIG (reference sequence). The CDR3 sequence is CALRVTEQFF. The CDR3 region has the DNA TGTGCCTTAAGGGTGACTGAGCAGTTCTTC.

The V and J genes are TRBV7-9 and TRBJ1-1; D is uncertain. Germline-derived CDR1 and CDR2 are SEHNR and FQNEAQ (reference sequence). Trimming shortened V by 7 bases and J by 1 base, and 4 bases separated the two germline ends. The length of the CDR3 is 11 residues. The CDR3 nucleotides are TGTGCCAGCATTGGGAACACTGAAGCTTTCTTT. It yields the protein CASIGNTEAFF.

This clonotype was counted a few times. J is TRBJ1-1 and V is TRBV6-5; D not certain. The germline V and J ends were trimmed by 2 bases and 3 bases, with 7 bases remaining between them. Germline-derived CDR1 and CDR2 are MNHEY and SVGAGI. This CDR3 region has 13 residues. CDR3 amino acids: CASSYDTYTEAFF. The CDR3 DNA sequence: TGTGCCAGCAGTTACGACACATACACTGAAGCTTTCTTT.

This chain links TRBV7-3 with TRBJ2-1; TRBD2 matches at 12 bases. Germline assignment: CDR1 SGHTA and CDR2 FQGTGA. The CDR3 is 16 residues long. With 0 bases clipped from V and 7 bases from J, the junction kept 4 bases outside the gene matches. The DNA of the CDR3 is TGTGCCAGCAGCTTAACTCGGACTAGCGGGGTAAATGAGCAGTTCTTC. It translates to CASSLTRTSGVNEQFF. The full variable domain, in which reference TRBV7-3 and TRBJ2-1 provide the parts outside the CDR3, is GAGVSQTPSNKVTEKGKYVELRCDPISGHTALYWYRQSLGQGPEFLIYFQGTGAADDSGLPNDRFFAVRPEGSVSTLKIQRTERGDSAVYLCASSLTRTSGVNEQFFGPGTRLTVL.

This clonotype showed up many times. This chain joins TRBV28 and TRBJ2-7; tentative D call: TRBD1 (6 bases). The germline CDR1 and CDR2 sequences are MDHEN and SYDVKM. The V end lost 6 bases, the J end lost 2 bases, and 11 bases lay between the germline ends. CDR3 length: 13 amino acids. CDR3 loop: CASRGAAPYEQYF. The CDR3 coding sequence is TGTGCCAGCAGGGGGGCAGCCCCCTACGAGCAGTACTTC.